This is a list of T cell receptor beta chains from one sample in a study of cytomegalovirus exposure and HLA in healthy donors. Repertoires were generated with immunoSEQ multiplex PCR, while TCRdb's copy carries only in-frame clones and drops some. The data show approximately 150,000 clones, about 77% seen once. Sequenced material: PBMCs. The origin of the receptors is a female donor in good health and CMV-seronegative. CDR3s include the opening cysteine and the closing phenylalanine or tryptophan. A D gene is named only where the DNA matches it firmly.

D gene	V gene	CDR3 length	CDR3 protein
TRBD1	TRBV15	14	CATSYSTGVTEAFF
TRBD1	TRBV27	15	CASSPEGTGARGAFF
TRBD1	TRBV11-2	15	CASKSPGQGIIEAFF
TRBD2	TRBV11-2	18	CASSLVPSGGPLTDTQYF
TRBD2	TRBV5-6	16	CASSSRTSGVYNEQFF
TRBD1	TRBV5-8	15	CASSSPWTGTYGYTF
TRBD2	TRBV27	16	CASSLSLAGGRYEQYF
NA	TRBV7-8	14	CASSFSLHQETQYF
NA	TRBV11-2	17	CASSLGWRDFTGNTIYF
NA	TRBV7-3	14	CASSEPTLTNEQFF
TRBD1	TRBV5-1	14	CASQGDGLGYEQYF
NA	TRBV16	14	CASSQSLLPYEQYF
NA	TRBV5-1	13	CASSLDTGNTIYF
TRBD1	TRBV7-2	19	CASSLKGQGATVSGNTIYF
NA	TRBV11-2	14	CASSYGGDSYEQYF
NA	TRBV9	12	CASSPLGNEQFF
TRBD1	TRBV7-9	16	CASSPFSVQGASGYTF
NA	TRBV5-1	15	CASSLEGGLGEKLFF
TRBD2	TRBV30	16	CAWRLAGEGVQYEQYF
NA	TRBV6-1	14	CASRVAYSGYEQYF
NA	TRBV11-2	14	CASSGGNRVDEQYF
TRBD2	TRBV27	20	CASSGTFSGGPAPFTDTQYF
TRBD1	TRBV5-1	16	CASSFTGTGAGTEAFF
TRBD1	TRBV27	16	CASSPLDRGKTRELFF
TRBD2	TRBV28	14	CASSAASGNNEQFF
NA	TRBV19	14	CASSTGHPGYEQYF
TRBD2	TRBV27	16	CASSFYLGTSGYEQYF
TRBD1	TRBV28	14	CATKDRATYQPQHF
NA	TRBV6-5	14	CATHRDESSYEQYF
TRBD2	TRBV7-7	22	CASSPPGLAGVRIRRGSYEQYF
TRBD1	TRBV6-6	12	CASRWTGWEQYF
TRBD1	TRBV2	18	CASRAIPGQGTAGYEQYF
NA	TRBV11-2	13	CAEQVGRRGWQFF
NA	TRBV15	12	CATSSLTYEQYF
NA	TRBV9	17	CASSPPSPRQITGELFF
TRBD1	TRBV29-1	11	CSVATGCEQYF
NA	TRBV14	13	CASSQVMNTEAFF
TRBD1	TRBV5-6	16	CASADLRDRGTGELFF
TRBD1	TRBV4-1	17	CASSHKIPTGQGSEAFF
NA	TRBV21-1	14	CASSWWPRKDEQYF
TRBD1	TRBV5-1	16	CASRMRPGQGIREQYF
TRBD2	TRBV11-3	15	CASSFRRGSTDTQYF
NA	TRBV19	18	CASKMRYQRFSGANVLTF
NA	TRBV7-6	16	CASSLIGTPNTGELFF
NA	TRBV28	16	CATKLGGAPMNTEAFF
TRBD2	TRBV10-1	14	CASSDGGRYNEQFF
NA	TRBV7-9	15	CASSKGQELNQPQHF